Below are 22 T cell receptor beta chains sequenced from a single sample in a study of PD-L1 blockade in urothelial cancer. Clones were sequenced by immunoSEQ multiplex PCR, and TCRdb holds only the in-frame ones, with some missing. The sample includes some 54,000 clones, 84% of them seen just once. The sequencing here drew on PBMCs, taken around atezolizumab (anti-PD-L1) treatment. These receptors originate from a man aged 35 to 55 with urothelial cancer.

The V and J genes are TRBV6-4 and TRBJ2-2; 8 positions agree with TRBD2. V lost 3 bases to trimming and J lost 3 bases; unmatched junction nucleotides: 0. This CDR3 has 14 amino acids. Germline loops: CDR1 MRHNA, CDR2 SNTAGT. The CDR3 loop reads CASSEGLDTGELFF. As DNA, the CDR3 is TGTGCCAGCAGTGAGGGACTAGACACCGGGGAGCTGTTTTTT.

The chain links TRBV27 to TRBJ1-3; TRBD1 matches 7 bases. Germline V CDR1 and CDR2: MNHEY, SMNVEV (reference sequence). J was trimmed by 0 bases and V by 6 bases; bases with no gene match: 11. The CDR3 is 17 amino acids. The CDR3 reads CASSLARGPYSGNTIYF. The CDR3 DNA follows: TGTGCCAGCAGCCTGGCGAGGGGGCCTTACTCTGGAAACACCATATATTTT.

The rearrangement links TRBV7-9 to TRBJ2-2; 11 nucleotides line up with TRBD2. Germline CDR1 is SEHNR and CDR2 is FQNEAQ (reference sequence). Germline trimming cut 0 bases from V and 1 base from J; bases unmatched to any gene: 7. The CDR3 is 19 residues long. The CDR3 region is CASSLAALAGAGNTGELFF. The CDR3, as DNA: TGTGCCAGCAGCTTAGCAGCACTAGCGGGAGCTGGGAACACCGGGGAGCTGTTTTTT.

V and J are TRBV28 and TRBJ2-3; D is perhaps TRBD1 (5 bases). The germline gives CDR1 MDHEN, CDR2 SYDVKM. Trimming took off 8 bases at V and 2 bases at J, with 20 bases between the two ends. There are 16 residues in the CDR3. The CDR3: CASPKQGSPNTDTQYF. CDR3 in DNA: TGTGCCAGCCCTAAGCAGGGCAGTCCTAACACAGATACGCAGTATTTT.

This clone was counted between two and nine times. The chain links TRBV7-9 to TRBJ2-7; 9 bases map to TRBD1. J lost 0 bases, V lost 4 bases, and 16 bases had no gene match. Germline V gives CDR1 SEHNR, CDR2 FQNEAQ (reference sequence). The CDR3 runs 19 residues. Here the CDR3 reads CASSSDWDRDWGGSYEQYF. The DNA for the CDR3 is TGTGCCAGCAGCTCCGACTGGGACAGGGACTGGGGGGGCTCCTACGAGCAGTACTTC.

The V call is TRBV5-4, the J call TRBJ1-2; D may be TRBD1 (6 bases). With 4 bases removed from V and 5 bases from J, the gap between germline ends came to 15 bases. CDR3 length: 14 amino acids. In germline, CDR1 is SGHNT, CDR2 YYREEE (reference sequence). In DNA form, the CDR3 reads TGTGCCAGCAGCCCTCGGACAGAGACTTATGGCTACACCTTC. Protein sequence: CASSPRTETYGYTF.

V usage is TRBV6-8 and J usage is TRBJ2-5; a possible D gene is TRBD1 (6 bases). The J call is uncertain, as TRBJ2-7 better fits the DNA end. Germline lookup yields CDR1 MNHGY and CDR2 SAAAGT. The CDR3 contains 16 residues. CDR3 sequence reads: CASSRGQGRSTYEQYF. For the CDR3, the DNA is TGTGCCAGCAGTAGGGGTCAGGGGAGATCTACCTACGAGCAGTACTTC.

The CDR3 coding sequence is TGTGCCAGCAGTTTTCGCGGCGGGGGGAGCTCCTACGAGCAGTACTTC. It is translated as CASSFRGGGSSYEQYF. The V gene is TRBV28, the J gene TRBJ2-7; 8 bases line up with TRBD2. After removal of 3 bases from V and 0 bases from J, the junction contained 7 bases not matched to a gene. CDR1 is MDHEN and CDR2 is SYDVKM in the germline V gene. This CDR3 has 16 residues.

There are a few counts of this clone. The rearrangement joins TRBV4-1 to TRBJ2-3, with no clear D. Germline-derived CDR1 and CDR2 are MGHRA and YSYEKL. CDR3 length: 13 residues. The germline V and J ends were trimmed by 4 bases and 1 base, with 6 bases remaining between them. The CDR3 sequence: CASSPERTDTQYF. The CDR3 DNA reads TGCGCCAGCAGCCCGGAGCGCACAGATACGCAGTATTTT.

The chain couples TRBV11-2 to TRBJ1-1; no definite D call. The CDR3 is 14 amino acids. V lost 5 bases and J 4 bases, leaving 14 bases between the germline ends. CDR1 is SGHAT, CDR2 FQNNGV, per germline. DNA for the CDR3: TGTGCCAGCAGCCGCCCGGAGTACTTCACTGAAGCTTTCTTT. Translating gives CASSRPEYFTEAFF.

This chain connects TRBV9 to TRBJ2-7; possible D gene TRBD1, 6 bases. From germline, CDR1 is SGDLS and CDR2 YYNGEE. Deletions cut 4 bases from V and 0 bases from J, with 14 bases between. The CDR3 contains 15 residues. The CDR3 DNA follows: TGTGCCAGCAGCCCAACAGGGTTGGGCTCCTACGAGCAGTACTTC. Amino acids: CASSPTGLGSYEQYF. The variable domain in full, with the rest retrieved from reference TRBV9 and TRBJ2-7, is DSGVTQTPKHLITATGQRVTLRCSPRSGDLSVYWYQQSLDQGLQFLIQYYNGEERAKGNILERFSAQQFPDLHSELNLSSLELGDSALYFCASSPTGLGSYEQYFGPGTRLTVT.

The chain carries TRBV4-1 and TRBJ2-1; 11 bases align to TRBD2. CDR3 length: 19 amino acids. Germline V gives CDR1 MGHRA, CDR2 YSYEKL. With 3 bases clipped from V and 0 bases from J, the junction kept 10 bases outside the gene matches. The chain's CDR3 is CASSQIGLAGSSSYNEQFF. CDR3 DNA: TGCGCCAGCAGCCAGATTGGACTAGCGGGCTCAAGCTCCTACAATGAGCAGTTCTTC.

The chain couples TRBV14 to TRBJ1-5; no clear D gene. There are 11 residues in the CDR3. Per the germline V gene, CDR1 is SGHDN and CDR2 is FVKESK. Trimming took 8 bases from V and 5 from J, leaving 7 bases between them. CDR3 region: CASRLYQPQHF. CDR3 coding DNA: TGTGCCAGCCGTTTATATCAGCCCCAGCATTTT. The whole variable domain, remainder taken from reference TRBV14 and TRBJ1-5, is EAGVTQFPSHSVIEKGQTVTLRCDPISGHDNLYWYRRVMGKEIKFLLHFVKESKQDESGMPNNRFLAERTGGTYSTLKVQPAELEDSGVYFCASRLYQPQHFGDGTRLSIL.

The J gene is TRBJ1-1, the V gene TRBV11-2, with a weak D call TRBD1 (6 bases). V gave up 4 bases and J gave up 2 bases, with 11 bases separating them. The CDR3 extends over 14 amino acids. The V gene's germline CDR1 is SGHAT and CDR2 FQNNGV. The CDR3 is CASSSTGFNTEAFF. CDR3 coding DNA: TGTGCCAGCAGCTCGACAGGCTTCAACACTGAAGCTTTCTTT.

There are a few counts of this clone. The genes are TRBV5-8 and TRBJ2-1; TRBD1 matches 7 bases. From germline, CDR1 is SGHTS and CDR2 YDEGEE. V lost 0 bases, J lost 4 bases, and 4 bases stayed unmatched. This CDR3 contains 15 residues. The CDR3 coding sequence is TGTGCCAGCAGCTTGGACAGGGGCGGGTACAATGAGCAGTTCTTC. As protein: CASSLDRGGYNEQFF.

The gene calls are TRBV29-1 and TRBJ2-5, with 8 nucleotides matching TRBD2. The DNA matches TRBJ2-7 better at its end, which makes the J call doubtful. The CDR3 sequence is 16 residues long. Germline V gene data show CDR1 as SQVTM and CDR2 as ANQGSEA. The CDR3 here is CSVATRLGRGAYEQYF. For the CDR3, the DNA is TGCAGCGTTGCCACTAGATTAGGGCGGGGGGCCTACGAGCAGTACTTC.

This chain connects TRBV5-1 to TRBJ2-7; 10 bases align to TRBD1. The CDR3 spans 16 residues. The germline V gene has CDR1 SGHRS and CDR2 YFSETQ. V lost 2 bases and J lost 4; bases outside the gene matches: 9. The CDR3 loop reads CASSFRQGAVAYEQYF. CDR3 nucleotide sequence: TGCGCCAGCAGCTTCAGACAGGGGGCAGTCGCGTACGAGCAGTACTTC.

The chain employs TRBV28 and TRBJ2-7; 8 bases map to TRBD2. Germline trimming cut 7 bases from V and 5 bases from J; bases unmatched to any gene: 13. This CDR3 comprises 15 residues. Germline lookup yields CDR1 MDHEN and CDR2 SYDVKM. The CDR3 loop reads CASTPWISGTHEQYF. CDR3 sequence (DNA): TGTGCCAGCACTCCGTGGATTAGCGGGACCCACGAGCAGTACTTC.

V and J are TRBV19 and TRBJ2-2; no definite D call. Trimming removed 4 bases at V and 13 bases at J, with 16 bases between. Germline V gene lookup returns CDR1 LNHDA and CDR2 SQIVND (reference sequence). This CDR3 spans 13 amino acids. CDR3: CASSTTSRNRLFF. CDR3 nucleotides: TGTGCCAGTAGTACGACCTCCAGGAACAGGCTGTTTTTT.

The chain employs TRBV6-6 and TRBJ1-5; D call uncertain. The germline V gene has CDR1 MNHNY and CDR2 SVGAGI (reference sequence). Between the trimmed V and J ends, which lost 5 bases and 3 bases, there was a span of 14 bases. This CDR3 region has 15 residues. CDR3 coding DNA: TGTGCCAGCAGTCCCTCCGGGAACCTCAATCAGCCCCAGCATTTT. As protein: CASSPSGNLNQPQHF.

The chain joins TRBV5-1 to TRBJ2-6, with TRBD2 matching 7 bases. Germline CDR1 SGHRS, CDR2 YFSETQ. The CDR3 runs 15 residues. Losses at the gene ends were 5 bases for V and 2 bases for J; bases not matched to a gene: 4. CDR3 region: CASSVAGAGANVLTF. Here the CDR3 DNA reads TGCGCCAGCAGTGTTGCGGGGGCTGGGGCCAACGTCCTGACTTTC.

The chain is built from TRBV9 and TRBJ2-7; D perhaps matches TRBD2 (5 bases). Germline CDR1 is SGDLS and CDR2 is YYNGEE. V was shortened by 0 bases and J by 2 bases, with 12 bases between the two germline ends. This CDR3 has 15 residues. CDR3 coding DNA: TGTGCCAGCAGCGTAGCCCCCGGGGAACCCTACGAGCAGTACTTC. Its protein product is CASSVAPGEPYEQYF.